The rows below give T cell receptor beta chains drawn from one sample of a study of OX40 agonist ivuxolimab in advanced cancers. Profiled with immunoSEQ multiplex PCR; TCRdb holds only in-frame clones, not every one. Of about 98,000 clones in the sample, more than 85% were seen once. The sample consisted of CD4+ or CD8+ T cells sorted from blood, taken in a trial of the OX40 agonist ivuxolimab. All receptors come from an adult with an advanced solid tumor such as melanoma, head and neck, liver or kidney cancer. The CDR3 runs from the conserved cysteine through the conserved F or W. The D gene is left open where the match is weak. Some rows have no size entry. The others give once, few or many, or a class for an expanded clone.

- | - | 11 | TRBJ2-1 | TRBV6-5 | CASSYLYEQFF | TGTGCCAGCAGTTACCTCTATGAGCAGTTCTTC
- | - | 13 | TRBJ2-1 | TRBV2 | CASSAPSYIEQFF | TGTGCCAGCAGTGCCCCTAGCTATATCGAGCAGTTCTTC
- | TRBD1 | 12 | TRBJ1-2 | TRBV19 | CATSGGYYGYTF | TGTGCCACCTCAGGGGGCTACTATGGCTACACCTTC
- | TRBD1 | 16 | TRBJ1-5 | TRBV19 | CASSIDRGQPNQPQHF | TGTGCCAGTAGTATAGATCGGGGACAGCCCAATCAGCCCCAGCATTTT
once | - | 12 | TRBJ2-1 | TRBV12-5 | CASGLLGNEQFF | TGTGCTAGTGGTTTGCTGGGCAATGAGCAGTTCTTC
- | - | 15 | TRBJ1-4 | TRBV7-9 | CASSYTQGANEKLFF | TGTGCCAGCAGCTACACACAGGGAGCTAATGAAAAACTGTTTTTT
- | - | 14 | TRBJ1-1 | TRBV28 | CASIQPGMNTEAFF | TGTGCCAGCATTCAACCCGGTATGAACACTGAAGCTTTCTTT
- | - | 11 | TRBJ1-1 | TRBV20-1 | CSARKISEAFF | TGCAGTGCTAGAAAGATTTCTGAAGCTTTCTTT
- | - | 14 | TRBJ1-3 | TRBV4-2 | CASGLVGEGNTIYF | TGTGCCAGCGGACTTGTAGGAGAAGGAAACACCATATATTTT
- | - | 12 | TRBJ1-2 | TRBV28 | CASSLGLYGYTF | TGTGCCAGCAGCCTGGGACTCTATGGCTACACCTTC
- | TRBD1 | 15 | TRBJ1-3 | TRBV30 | CAWSRTGTSGNTIYF | TGTGCCTGGAGTAGGACAGGGACCTCTGGAAACACCATATATTTT
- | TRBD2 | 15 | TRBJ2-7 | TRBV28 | CASRRLAGGSYEQYF | TGTGCCAGCAGGAGACTAGCGGGGGGCTCCTACGAGCAGTACTTC
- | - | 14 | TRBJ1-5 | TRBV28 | CASSQQSLHQPQHF | TGTGCCAGCAGCCAGCAGTCCTTGCATCAGCCCCAGCATTTT
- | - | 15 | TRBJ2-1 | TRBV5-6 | CASSSRGGSYNEQFF | TGTGCCAGCAGCTCAAGGGGAGGCTCCTACAATGAGCAGTTCTTC
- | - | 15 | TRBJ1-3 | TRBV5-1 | CASSLNWEYGNTIYF | TGCGCCAGCAGCTTGAATTGGGAGTACGGAAACACCATATATTTT
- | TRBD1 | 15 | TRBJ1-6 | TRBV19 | CASSNGDSYNSPLHF | TGTGCCAGTAGTAATGGGGACAGTTATAATTCACCCCTCCACTTT
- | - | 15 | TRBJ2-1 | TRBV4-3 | CASSQDSNSYNEQFF | TGCGCCAGCAGCCAAGATAGCAACAGCTACAATGAGCAGTTCTTC
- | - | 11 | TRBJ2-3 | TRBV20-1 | CSARVGSTQYF | TGCAGTGCTAGAGTAGGGAGTACGCAGTATTTT
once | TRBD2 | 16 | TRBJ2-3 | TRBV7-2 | CASSLDSGRATDTQYF | TGTGCCAGCAGCTTGGATAGCGGGAGGGCCACAGATACGCAGTATTTT
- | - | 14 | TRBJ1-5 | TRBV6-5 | CASNGRYSNQPQHF | TGTGCCAGCAACGGGCGGTATAGCAATCAGCCCCAGCATTTT
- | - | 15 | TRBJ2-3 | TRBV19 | CASSMGLLNTDTQYF | TGTGCCAGTAGTATGGGCCTACTAAACACAGATACGCAGTATTTT
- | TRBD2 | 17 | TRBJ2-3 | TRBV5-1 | CASSLALAGGSTDTQYF | TGCGCCAGCAGCTTGGCCTTAGCGGGGGGGAGCACAGATACGCAGTATTTT
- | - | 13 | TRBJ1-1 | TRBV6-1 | CASSTQENTEAFF | TGTGCCAGCAGTACACAGGAGAACACTGAAGCTTTCTTT
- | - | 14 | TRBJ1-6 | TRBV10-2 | CASMIGTRNSPLHF | TGCGCCAGCATGATAGGGACCCGTAATTCACCCCTCCACTTT
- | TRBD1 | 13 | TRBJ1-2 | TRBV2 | CASSETGEGGYTF | TGTGCCAGCAGTGAAACAGGGGAGGGAGGCTACACCTTC
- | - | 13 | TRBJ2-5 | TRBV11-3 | CASSTGRVETQYF | TGTGCCAGCAGCACGGGTCGCGTGGAGACCCAGTACTTC